The 17 T cell receptor beta chains presented below share a single source sample, sequenced in a study of blood T cell repertoires in COVID-19. Only in-frame clones appear in the TCRdb table, and some are missing; sequencing was by immunoSEQ multiplex PCR. The sample comprises under 250,000 clones, approximately 85% of which are singletons, and around 5.5% rests with the top ten. Sequenced input: peripheral blood. The source of these receptors is a man aged 45-65 years with COVID-19, enrolled during active disease.

The V gene is TRBV9, the J gene TRBJ2-5; maybe TRBD2 (6 bases). The germline V gene has CDR1 SGDLS and CDR2 YYNGEE. The CDR3 consists of 14 residues. Trimming left V 2 bases short and J 2 bases short, with 10 bases between. The CDR3 nucleotides read TGTGCCAGCAGCGTCGGGACTCTGCAAGAGACCCAGTACTTC. Its translation: CASSVGTLQETQYF.

The J gene is TRBJ1-1, the V gene TRBV10-2; 8 bases agree with TRBD1. CDR3 size: 14 residues. From germline, CDR1 is WSHSY and CDR2 SAAADI. J lost 4 bases, V lost 6 bases, and 7 bases had no gene match. The CDR3 bases are TGCGCCAGCAGCCATCAGGGGGCGCCCACTGAAGCTTTCTTT. Protein product: CASSHQGAPTEAFF.

The V and J genes are TRBV28 and TRBJ1-2; TRBD1 matches at 7 bases. Germline CDR1 reads MDHEN; CDR2 reads SYDVKM. The CDR3 is 15 residues long. The J segment lost 0 bases and the V segment lost 6 bases, leaving 7 bases of the junction unmatched. As DNA, the CDR3 is TGTGCCAGCAGGAAACAGGGGAAAGCTAACTATGGCTACACCTTC. Translation gives CASRKQGKANYGYTF.

The chain couples TRBV5-1 to TRBJ2-7, with 8 positions matching TRBD1. The CDR3 is 17 residues long. Germline trimming cut 3 bases from V and 0 bases from J; bases unmatched to any gene: 11. Looked up from germline, CDR1 is SGHRS and CDR2 is YFSETQ. CDR3 sequence: CASSSTQQGVLSYEQYF. In DNA form, the CDR3 reads TGCGCCAGCAGCTCGACCCAACAGGGGGTACTCTCCTACGAGCAGTACTTC.

The chain has TRBV4-1 and TRBJ1-1; TRBD1 might be the D (5 bases). Trimming took off 0 bases at V and 1 base at J, with 9 bases between the two ends. Per germline, CDR1 MGHRA and CDR2 YSYEKL. The CDR3 runs 15 residues. The CDR3 DNA is TGCGCCAGCAGCCAAGATGGGGGGAGGAACACTGAAGCTTTCTTT. Protein product: CASSQDGGRNTEAFF.

The CDR3 loop reads CASSPLSGNTGELFF. The CDR3 DNA reads as TGTGCCAGCAGTCCCCTGAGCGGCAACACCGGGGAGCTGTTTTTT. The chain is built from TRBV27 and TRBJ2-2; tentative D call: TRBD2 (5 bases). CDR1 MNHEY and CDR2 SMNVEV come from the germline V gene (reference sequence). Trimming took 5 bases from V and 2 from J, leaving 12 bases between them. CDR3 length: 15 residues.

This CDR3 reads CATSESGAADEKLFF. The CDR3 DNA reads as TGTGCCACCAGTGAATCAGGGGCCGCCGATGAAAAACTGTTTTTT. The chain couples TRBV24-1 to TRBJ1-4; D possibly corresponds to TRBD1 (6 bases). Germline CDR1 reads KGHDR; CDR2 reads SFDVKD. V lost 4 bases, J lost 6 bases, and 14 bases lay in between. The CDR3 has 15 amino acids.

The chain links TRBV3-1 (or the pseudogene TRBV3-2) to TRBJ2-2, with D possibly being TRBD1 (6 bases). The CDR3 totals 15 residues. The germline V gene has CDR1 LGHDT and CDR2 YNNKEL (reference sequence). Trimming shortened V by 1 base and J by 5 bases, and 11 bases separated the two germline ends. DNA of the CDR3: TGTGCCAGCAGCCAAGGGGGACATAGAACCGGGGAGCTGTTTTTT. Protein: CASSQGGHRTGELFF.

The chain combines TRBV6-4 with TRBJ2-3; tentative D call: TRBD2 (5 bases). The length of the CDR3 is 14 residues. The ends were cut back, 5 bases at V and 1 base at J, with 10 bases in the middle. Germline V gene lookup returns CDR1 MRHNA and CDR2 SNTAGT. The CDR3 reads CASSQDYGTDTQYF. CDR3 nucleotide sequence: TGTGCCAGCAGTCAAGACTATGGCACAGATACGCAGTATTTT.

This chain links TRBV3-1 (or the pseudogene TRBV3-2) with TRBJ1-2; 12 positions match TRBD1. The V segment lost 3 bases and the J segment 6 bases; nucleotides outside the gene matches: 2. The germline CDR1 and CDR2 sequences are LGHDT and YNNKEL (reference sequence). The CDR3 covers 14 residues. DNA of the CDR3: TGTGCCAGCAGCCAGGGACAGGGGGCGAATGGCTACACCTTC. This codes for CASSQGQGANGYTF.

The gene calls are TRBV21-1 and TRBJ1-2; TRBD1, the D gene given by the table, was not confirmed from the DNA. TRBV21-1 is given as a pseudogene. This CDR3 spans 17 amino acids. In nucleotides, the CDR3 is TGTGCCAGCAGCAATAGGGACAGAACTAGGGAACCCTATGGCTACACCTTC. Translation gives CASSNRDRTREPYGYTF.

The V call is TRBV15, the J call TRBJ2-2, with D perhaps TRBD2 (7 bases). Trimming pared 3 bases from V and 5 bases from J, leaving 13 bases between. Germline assignment: CDR1 LNHNV and CDR2 YYDKDF (reference sequence). CDR3 length: 15 amino acids. CDR3 loop: CATSRGAGVTGELFF. CDR3 nucleotide sequence: TGTGCCACCAGCAGGGGGGCGGGGGTGACCGGGGAGCTGTTTTTT.

The chain has TRBV7-9 and TRBJ2-7; D gene uncertain. The CDR3 has 14 amino acids. The germline V gene encodes CDR1 SEHNR and CDR2 FQNEAQ (reference sequence). V lost 3 bases to trimming and J lost 6 bases, with 15 bases between them. The CDR3 nucleotides are TGTGCCAGCAGCTTGAGTTGGTCTGGCGGCGAGCAGTACTTC. The encoded protein is CASSLSWSGGEQYF.

The chain recombines TRBV3-1 (or the pseudogene TRBV3-2) with TRBJ2-1, with 9 nucleotides matching TRBD1. The CDR3 contains 15 residues. The V segment lost 3 bases and the J segment 6 bases; nucleotides outside the gene matches: 6. CDR1 is LGHDT, CDR2 YNNKEL, per germline (reference sequence). The CDR3 nucleotides are TGTGCCAGCAGCCAGGGACAGGGTCCAGTCAATGAGCAGTTCTTC. Translated, it gives CASSQGQGPVNEQFF.

V and J are TRBV18 and TRBJ2-7; D is possibly TRBD2 (6 bases). Germline values: CDR1 KGHSH, CDR2 LQKENI. The CDR3 has 15 amino acids. V gave up 2 bases and J gave up 4 bases, with 15 bases separating them. The CDR3 DNA follows: TGTGCCAGCTCACCAAGGGACCGGGGGTGGTACGAGCAGTACTTC. Translating it yields CASSPRDRGWYEQYF.

The chain is built from TRBV4-1 and TRBJ2-1; 10 nucleotides line up with TRBD2. The CDR3 runs to 20 residues. From germline, CDR1 is MGHRA and CDR2 YSYEKL. Trimming took 2 bases from V and 8 from J; bases not matched to a gene: 21. This CDR3 reads CASSQSSGAASGGLGDEQFF. DNA of the CDR3: TGCGCCAGCAGCCAATCCTCCGGGGCGGCTAGCGGGGGATTAGGGGATGAGCAGTTCTTC.

J is TRBJ2-2 and V is TRBV7-9; TRBD2 matches 9 bases. Germline V CDR1 and CDR2: SEHNR, FQNEAQ (reference sequence). The CDR3 extends over 16 amino acids. J was trimmed by 6 bases and V by 6 bases; bases with no gene match: 11. For the CDR3, the DNA is TGTGCCAGCAGGCTAGCGGGGCGACTAAGCGCCGGGGAGCTGTTTTTT. Protein product: CASRLAGRLSAGELFF.